This note documents a single T cell receptor beta chain sequence. This specimen comes from a study of blood T cells in healthy people across ages. V lost 8 bases to trimming and J lost 0 bases, with 17 bases between them. The CDR3 length is 15 residues. Looked up from germline, CDR1 is MNHEY and CDR2 is SVGEGT. Healthy individuals of Caucasian origin from Russia, aged 6 to 90, served as donors. It was with a sample-barcoded 5' primer and a J-beta primer mix that a second PCR of roughly 6 to 12 cycles was run. All samples yielded 3 million or more CDR3-containing paired-end reads. TCRdb passed the 5' RACE reads through MiXCR, listing each CDR3 protein once. The sample has approximately 1.5 million distinct CDR3 sequences; 40% to 45% are singletons.

The receptor was isolated from a young woman in good health. The chain combines TRBV6-2 or TRBV6-3 with TRBJ2-7; no clear D gene. The sequencing input was blood. DNA of the CDR3: TGTGCCAGCCAGGATGGTGGCCACAGCTCCTACGAGCAGTACTTC. As protein: CASQDGGHSSYEQYF.